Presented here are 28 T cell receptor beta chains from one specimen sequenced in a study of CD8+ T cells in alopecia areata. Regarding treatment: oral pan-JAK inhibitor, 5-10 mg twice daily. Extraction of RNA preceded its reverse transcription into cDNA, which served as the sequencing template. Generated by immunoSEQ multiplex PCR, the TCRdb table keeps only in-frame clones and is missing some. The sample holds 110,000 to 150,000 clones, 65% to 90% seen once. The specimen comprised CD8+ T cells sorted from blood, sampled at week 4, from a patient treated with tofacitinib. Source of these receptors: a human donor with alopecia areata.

The CDR3 spells CASSSSGWVAFF. CDR3 nucleotide sequence: TGTGCCAGCAGCTCCTCTGGCTGGGTAGCTTTCTTT. The chain is built from TRBV4-2 and TRBJ1-1; D unclear. The CDR3 totals 12 residues. CDR1 is LGHNA and CDR2 is YNFKEQ in the germline V gene. V gave up 5 bases and J gave up 10 bases, with 14 bases separating them.

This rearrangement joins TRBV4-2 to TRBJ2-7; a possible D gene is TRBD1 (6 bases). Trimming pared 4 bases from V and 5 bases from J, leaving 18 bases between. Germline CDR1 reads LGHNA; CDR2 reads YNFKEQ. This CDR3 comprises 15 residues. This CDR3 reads CASSPYTGLGNEQYF. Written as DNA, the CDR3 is TGTGCCAGCAGCCCTTATACAGGGCTCGGGAACGAGCAGTACTTC.

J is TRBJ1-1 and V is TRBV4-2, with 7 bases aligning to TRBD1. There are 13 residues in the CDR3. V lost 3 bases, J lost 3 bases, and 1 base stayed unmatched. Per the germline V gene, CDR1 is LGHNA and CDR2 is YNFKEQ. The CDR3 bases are TGTGCCAGCAGCCACACAGGGGACACTGAAGCTTTCTTT. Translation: CASSHTGDTEAFF.

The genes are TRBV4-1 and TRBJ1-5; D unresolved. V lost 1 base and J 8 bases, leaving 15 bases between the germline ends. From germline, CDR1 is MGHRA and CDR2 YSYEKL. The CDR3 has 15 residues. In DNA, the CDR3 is TGCGCCAGCAGCCAAGTTCCAGGATCCTATGAGCCCCAGCATTTT. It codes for CASSQVPGSYEPQHF.

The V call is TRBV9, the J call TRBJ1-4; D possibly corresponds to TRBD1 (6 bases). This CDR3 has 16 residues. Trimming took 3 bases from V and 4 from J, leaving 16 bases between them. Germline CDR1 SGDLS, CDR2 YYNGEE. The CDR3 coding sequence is TGTGCCAGCAGCGCCCACGGACAGAGCCTTAATGAAAAACTGTTTTTT. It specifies CASSAHGQSLNEKLFF.

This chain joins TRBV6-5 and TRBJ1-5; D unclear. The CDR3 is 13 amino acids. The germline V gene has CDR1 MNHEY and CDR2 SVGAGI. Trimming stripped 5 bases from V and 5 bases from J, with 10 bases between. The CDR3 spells CASSRSSYQPQHF. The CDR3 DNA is TGTGCCAGCAGTCGGAGTAGTTATCAGCCCCAGCATTTT.

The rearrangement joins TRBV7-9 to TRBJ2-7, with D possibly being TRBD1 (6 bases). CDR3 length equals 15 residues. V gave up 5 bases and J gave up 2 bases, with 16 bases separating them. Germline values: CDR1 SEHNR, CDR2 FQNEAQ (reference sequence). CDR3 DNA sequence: TGTGCCAGCAGCATTACCGGGACAATGGCCTACGAGCAGTACTTC. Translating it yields CASSITGTMAYEQYF.

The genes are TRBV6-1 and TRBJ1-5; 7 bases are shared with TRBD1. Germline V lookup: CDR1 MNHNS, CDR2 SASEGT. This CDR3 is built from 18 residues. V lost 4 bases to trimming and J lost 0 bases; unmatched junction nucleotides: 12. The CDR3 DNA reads TGTGCCAGCAGTGCCGGAACAGGGGAACAGACTAGCAATCAGCCCCAGCATTTT. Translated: CASSAGTGEQTSNQPQHF.

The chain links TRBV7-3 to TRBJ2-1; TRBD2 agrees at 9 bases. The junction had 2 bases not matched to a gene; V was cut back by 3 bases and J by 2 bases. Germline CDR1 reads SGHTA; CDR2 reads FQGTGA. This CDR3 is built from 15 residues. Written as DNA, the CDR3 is TGTGCCAGCAGCTTTAGCGGGGGCCCCTACAATGAGCAGTTCTTC. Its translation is CASSFSGGPYNEQFF.

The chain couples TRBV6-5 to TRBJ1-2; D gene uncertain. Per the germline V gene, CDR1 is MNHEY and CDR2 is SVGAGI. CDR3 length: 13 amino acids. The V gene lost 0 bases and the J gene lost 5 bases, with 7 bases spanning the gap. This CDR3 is CASSYSNGYGYTF. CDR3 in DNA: TGTGCCAGCAGTTACTCGAACGGGTATGGCTACACCTTC.

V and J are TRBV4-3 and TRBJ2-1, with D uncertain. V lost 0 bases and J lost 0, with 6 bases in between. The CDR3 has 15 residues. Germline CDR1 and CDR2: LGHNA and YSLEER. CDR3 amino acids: CASSQDTASYNEQFF. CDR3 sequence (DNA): TGCGCCAGCAGCCAAGACACAGCCTCCTACAATGAGCAGTTCTTC.

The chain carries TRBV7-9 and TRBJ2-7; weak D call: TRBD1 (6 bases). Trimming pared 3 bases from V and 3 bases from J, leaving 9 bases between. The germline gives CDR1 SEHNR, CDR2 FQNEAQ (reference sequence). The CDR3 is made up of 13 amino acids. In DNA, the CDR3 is TGTGCCAGCAGCTTGACAGGCCTCTACGAGCAGTACTTC. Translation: CASSLTGLYEQYF.

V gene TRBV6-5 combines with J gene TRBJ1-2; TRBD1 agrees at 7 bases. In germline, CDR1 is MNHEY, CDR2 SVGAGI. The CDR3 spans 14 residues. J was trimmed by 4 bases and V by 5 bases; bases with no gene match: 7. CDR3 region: CASSRIQGSYGYTF. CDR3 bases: TGTGCCAGCAGTCGCATACAGGGGTCCTATGGCTACACCTTC.

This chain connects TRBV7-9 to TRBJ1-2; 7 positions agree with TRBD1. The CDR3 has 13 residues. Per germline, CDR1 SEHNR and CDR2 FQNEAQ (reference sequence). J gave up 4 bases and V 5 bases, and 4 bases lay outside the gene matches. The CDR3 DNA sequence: TGTGCCAGCAGCACGGCAGGGGGCTATGGCTACACCTTC. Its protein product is CASSTAGGYGYTF.

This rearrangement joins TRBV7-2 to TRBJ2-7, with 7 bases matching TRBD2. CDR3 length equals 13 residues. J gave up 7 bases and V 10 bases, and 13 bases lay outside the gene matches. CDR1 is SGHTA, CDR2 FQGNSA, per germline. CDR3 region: CATAPSGALEQYF. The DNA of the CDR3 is TGTGCCACCGCACCTAGCGGAGCCCTGGAGCAGTACTTC.

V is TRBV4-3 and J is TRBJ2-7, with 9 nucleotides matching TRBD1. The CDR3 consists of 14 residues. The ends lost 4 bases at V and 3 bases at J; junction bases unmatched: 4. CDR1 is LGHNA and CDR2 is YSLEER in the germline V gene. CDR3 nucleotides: TGCGCCAGCAGCCCTGACAGGGGGAGCTACGAGCAGTACTTC. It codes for CASSPDRGSYEQYF.

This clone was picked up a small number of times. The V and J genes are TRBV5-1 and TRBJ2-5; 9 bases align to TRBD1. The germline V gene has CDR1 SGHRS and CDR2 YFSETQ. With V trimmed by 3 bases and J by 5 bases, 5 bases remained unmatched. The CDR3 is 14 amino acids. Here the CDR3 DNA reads TGCGCCAGCAGCTCTGGACAGGGGATGGAGACCCAGTACTTC. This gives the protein CASSSGQGMETQYF.

The CDR3 region is CASEGGEQFF. The CDR3 DNA sequence: TGTGCCAGTGAGGGGGGCGAGCAGTTCTTC. The chain recombines TRBV19 with TRBJ2-1; D possibly matches TRBD1 or TRBD2 (6 bases each). V was shortened by 8 bases and J by 10 bases, with 9 bases between the two germline ends. This CDR3 has 10 residues. Germline V gives CDR1 LNHDA, CDR2 SQIVND (reference sequence).

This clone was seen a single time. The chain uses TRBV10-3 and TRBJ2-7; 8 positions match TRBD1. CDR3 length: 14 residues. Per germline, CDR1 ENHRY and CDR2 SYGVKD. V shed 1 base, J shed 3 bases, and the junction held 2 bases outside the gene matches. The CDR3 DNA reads TGTGCCATCAGTGAGTGGGACAGGAACTACGAGCAGTACTTC. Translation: CAISEWDRNYEQYF.

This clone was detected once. The CDR3 sequence is CSVESGQHTGELFF. Written as DNA, the CDR3 is TGCAGCGTTGAATCGGGACAGCACACCGGGGAGCTGTTTTTT. The V gene is TRBV29-1, the J gene TRBJ2-2; the match to TRBD1 covers 7 bases. Germline V gene sequence: CDR1 SQVTM, CDR2 ANQGSEA. Losses at the gene ends were 2 bases for V and 3 bases for J; bases not matched to a gene: 3. The CDR3 has 14 amino acids.

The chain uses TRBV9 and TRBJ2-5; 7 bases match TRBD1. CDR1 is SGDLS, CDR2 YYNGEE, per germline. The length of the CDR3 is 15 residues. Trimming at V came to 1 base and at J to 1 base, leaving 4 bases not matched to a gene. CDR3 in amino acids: CASSVIQGFQETQYF. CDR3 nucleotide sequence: TGTGCCAGCAGCGTAATACAGGGGTTCCAAGAGACCCAGTACTTC.

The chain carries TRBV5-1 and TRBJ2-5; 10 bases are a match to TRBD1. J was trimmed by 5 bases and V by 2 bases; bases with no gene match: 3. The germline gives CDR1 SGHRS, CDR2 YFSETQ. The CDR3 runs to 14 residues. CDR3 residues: CASSFRDRGETQYF. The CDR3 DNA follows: TGCGCCAGCAGCTTCCGGGACAGGGGTGAGACCCAGTACTTC.

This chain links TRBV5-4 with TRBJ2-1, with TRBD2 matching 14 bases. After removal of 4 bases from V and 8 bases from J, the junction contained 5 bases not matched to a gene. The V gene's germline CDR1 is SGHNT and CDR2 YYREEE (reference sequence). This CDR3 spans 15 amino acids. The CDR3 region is CASSLGTSGGYEQFF. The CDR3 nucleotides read TGTGCCAGCAGCCTAGGGACTAGCGGGGGCTATGAGCAGTTCTTC.

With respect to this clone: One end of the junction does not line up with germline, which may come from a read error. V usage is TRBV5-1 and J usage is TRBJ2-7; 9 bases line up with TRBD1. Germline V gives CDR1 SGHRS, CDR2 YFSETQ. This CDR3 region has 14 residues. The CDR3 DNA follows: TGCGCCAGCATGCGTGGGACAGGGTCTTACGGGCAGTACTTC. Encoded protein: CASMRGTGSYGQYF.

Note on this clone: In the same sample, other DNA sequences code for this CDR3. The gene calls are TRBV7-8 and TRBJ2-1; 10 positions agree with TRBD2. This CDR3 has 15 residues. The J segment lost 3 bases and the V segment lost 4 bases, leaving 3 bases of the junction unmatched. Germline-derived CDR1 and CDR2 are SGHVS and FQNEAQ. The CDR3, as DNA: TGTGCCAGCAGCTCCCTAGCGGGGGACTACAATGAGCAGTTCTTC. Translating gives CASSSLAGDYNEQFF.

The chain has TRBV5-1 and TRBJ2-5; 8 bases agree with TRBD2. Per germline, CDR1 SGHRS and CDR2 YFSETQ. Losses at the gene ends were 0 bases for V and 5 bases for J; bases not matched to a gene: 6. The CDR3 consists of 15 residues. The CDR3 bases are TGCGCCAGCAGCTTGGCGGGGGGGCAGTTCGAGACCCAGTACTTC. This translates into CASSLAGGQFETQYF. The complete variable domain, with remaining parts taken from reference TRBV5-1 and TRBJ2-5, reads KAGVTQTPRYLIKTRGQQVTLSCSPISGHRSVSWYQQTPGQGLQFLFEYFSETQRNKGNFPGRFSGRQFSNSRSEMNVSTLELGDSALYLCASSLAGGQFETQYFGPGTRLLVL.

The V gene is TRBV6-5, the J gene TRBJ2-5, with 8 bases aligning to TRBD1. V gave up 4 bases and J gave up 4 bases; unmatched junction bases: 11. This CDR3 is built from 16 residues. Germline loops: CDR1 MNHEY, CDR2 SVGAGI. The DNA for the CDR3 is TGTGCCAGCAGTTTCACGGGACAGGAGGAAGGAGAGACCCAGTACTTC. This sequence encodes CASSFTGQEEGETQYF.

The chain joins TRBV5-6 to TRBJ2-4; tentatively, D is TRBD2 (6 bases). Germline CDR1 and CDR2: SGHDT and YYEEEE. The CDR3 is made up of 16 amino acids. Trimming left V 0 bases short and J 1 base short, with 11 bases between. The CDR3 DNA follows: TGTGCCAGCAGCTTGGCGTGGGAGGTGGCCAAAAACATTCAGTACTTC. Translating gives CASSLAWEVAKNIQYF.